The sequence of this TCR beta chain was determined in a study of T-cell reconstitution after alpha-beta-depleted transplantation in children. The authors prepared the TCRbeta library with unique molecular identifiers. TCRdb reprocessed the PCR reads via MiXCR and lists one record per CDR3 protein. The table lists 150,000 to 200,000 distinct CDR3 sequences, 11% of them singletons. Germline-derived CDR1 and CDR2 are SGDLS and YYNGEE. The CDR3 spans 16 residues. Trimming took off 8 bases at V and 0 bases at J, with 20 bases between the two ends. The TCR sequence derives from a boy between 2 and 10 years old with acute myeloid leukemia, due to receive a stem cell transplant. The chain uses TRBV9 and TRBJ1-1; tentative D call: TRBD1 (6 bases). Specimen: PBMCs, collected before TCRalphabeta/CD19-depleted stem cell transplant. The CDR3 here is CARAPWQGSMNTEAFF. Here the CDR3 DNA reads TGTGCCAGGGCCCCGTGGCAGGGGTCCATGAACACTGAAGCTTTCTTT.